This TCR beta chain stems from a study of blood T cell repertoires in COVID-19. Trimming took 10 bases from V and 0 from J, leaving 8 bases between them. This CDR3 comprises 13 residues. Germline V CDR1 and CDR2: KGHDR, SFDVKD. Generated by immunoSEQ multiplex PCR, the TCRdb table keeps only in-frame clones and is missing some. The sample has about 380,000 clones, around 84% seen once. The TCR comes from a young woman with acute or convalescent COVID-19. The material sequenced was peripheral blood. J is TRBJ2-2 and V is TRBV24-1; no clear D gene. The chain's CDR3 is CATDTSNTGELFF. The CDR3 DNA follows: TGTGCCACTGACACCTCGAACACCGGGGAGCTGTTTTTT.